This T cell receptor (beta chain) was obtained from a study of T cells after yellow fever vaccination. V was pared by 0 bases and J by 5 bases, with 8 bases between. Per germline, CDR1 KGHSH and CDR2 LQKENI. The CDR3 length is 13 residues. Study outcomes and limitations: Though weaker, the secondary response peaked faster, on day 5 versus 15.

The TCR cDNA carried a universal primer site and UMIs from 5'RACE template switching. TCRdb processed the 5' RACE reads anew with MiXCR; each CDR3 protein has one entry. Here the sample spans hundreds of thousands of distinct CDR3 sequences, approximately 13% being singletons. In regard to this clonotype: What it binds is not known.

The sequences come from PBMCs, collected on the day of the yellow fever booster vaccination. This receptor was obtained from a man aged 25-45 years who received the YFV17D yellow fever vaccine. This chain uses TRBV18 with TRBJ2-7; no clear D gene. The CDR3, as DNA: TGTGCCAGCTCACCACCGGGAATCAACGAGCAGTACTTC. Protein product: CASSPPGINEQYF.